This T cell receptor beta chain stems from a study of identical twins. Study observations and caveats: For out-of-frame beta sequences, excess twin sharing was weaker.

As for this clonotype: The antigen remains undetermined.

MiXCR was run by TCRdb on the 5' RACE reads, yielding one entry per CDR3 protein. The table shows 1.5 million or so distinct CDR3 sequences, with about 31% occurring only once. The CDR3 is 19 residues long. With V trimmed by 3 bases and J by 0 bases, 6 bases remained unmatched. The V gene's germline CDR1 is MNHEY and CDR2 SMNVEV (reference sequence). All donors comprised healthy Caucasians. The chain carries TRBV27 and TRBJ2-1, with 15 bases identical to TRBD2. The source of this sequence is a newborn girl in good health. What was sequenced was cord blood. Here the CDR3 reads CASSFLGLAGGSSYNEQFF. The CDR3 DNA reads TGTGCCAGCAGTTTCCTAGGACTAGCGGGAGGGAGCTCCTACAATGAGCAGTTCTTC.